The entry below describes one T cell receptor (beta chain). Its antigen is not yet known. No base-level quality is on record; no much larger clone is a single base apart. This record comes from a study of cytomegalovirus exposure and HLA in healthy donors (TCRdb year 2017). Background for the entire study: According to an earlier analysis of 587 of the donors, about 170 million T cells yielded some 110 million unique TCR beta sequences and around 280 Gb of sequence data. An early release covering over 500 HLA-typed donors comprised roughly 300 gigabases of sequencing data and approximately 80 million unique TCR sequences. The genetic ancestry cluster associated with self-reported Caucasian donors included 81% of the roughly 400 genotyped donors. The study aimed to test whether signatures of past pathogen exposure could be identified by cataloging public T cell receptors. The study used immunosequencing to profile the T cell repertoires of approximately 690 subjects and linked those repertoires to cytomegalovirus serostatus. Besides the first cohort of hundreds of subjects, a separate validation cohort made up of 120 different subjects was used. To predict cytomegalovirus infection status, the study brought together high-throughput TCR immunosequencing, statistical association of individual TCRs with disease status, and machine learning. To study patterns of TCR occurrence, a later analysis re-analyzed previously published TCR beta repertoires from just over 650 donors and added high-resolution HLA genotyping. The later analysis used no new phenotypic data to find candidate immune exposures, relying instead on TCR beta sequences and their occurrence across donors. An earlier analysis of 587 of the donors applied high-throughput TCR beta sequencing to assess whether each TCR beta V gene segment acted as functional or pseudogenic. Donor age, sex, ethnicity and CMV serostatus were collected together with the repertoire data. In a later genetic analysis, genome-wide SNP genotypes for 398 of the 666 donors were used, and that subset was treated as a discovery cohort. Every repertoire in the discovery cohort had been generated on one and the same sequencing platform. HLA typing included class I and class II loci at four-digit resolution. Typing coverage differed by locus: A, B, C, DRB1 and DQB1 were typed in roughly 629-640 donors, DQA1 in about 500, DPA1 in around 610, and DPB1 in around 490. Because of strong linkage in the cohort, 4 to 6 DR-DQ haplotypes were treated as single units for association and clustering. Among some 400 genotyped donors of the cohort, an average of around 250,000 unique TCR beta nucleotide sequences was sequenced per donor, of which about 18% were non-productive.

General findings and caveats noted by the study authors: This cohort had only TCR beta chains sequenced, and the lack of alpha or paired-chain data limited which features could be detected. Because some donors lacked HLA typing at each locus, the association tests relied only on the typed subset. In a later genetic analysis, a missense DCLRE1C variant was associated with V-gene and J-gene trimming of TCR beta chains, and the association was replicated in an independent cohort. The sequencing pipeline was judged likely to have produced a cluster of highly shared sequence variants as a technical artifact. The authors suggested that the approach could potentially be generalized to other disease states and immunological phenotypes. According to a later analysis, most CMV-associated TCR beta chains appeared to be HLA-restricted, and the HLA associations seemed to be driven largely by CMV exposure. In both the original and validation cohorts, the classifier was reported to diagnose cytomegalovirus status with high specificity and sensitivity. In an earlier analysis of 450 to 750 of the donors, most TCR beta V segments appeared in productive rearrangements about 87% or about 30% of the time, broadly matching IMGT annotations. When HLA alleles, especially DR and DQ, strongly co-occurred, TCR associations were difficult to assign to individual alleles. In a later analysis, TCR association rates were found to vary across HLA loci, with the most associated TCRs seen for DRB1 alleles and the fewest for HLA-C alleles. The only immune exposure information available for the cohort was CMV serostatus. Because the 87-base-pair reads could not distinguish some IMGT-functional V segments, including TRBV6-2 and TRBV6-3, those segments were excluded. In a later analysis, several top co-occurrence clusters were reported to appear linked to parvovirus B19, influenza, CMV and Epstein-Barr virus. A further reported finding was that TCR beta sequences accurately predicted the HLA-A and HLA-B alleles for most subjects in the first cohort. In a later analysis, about 17,000 TCR beta sequences were associated with specific HLA alleles at a false discovery rate of 0.05. In vitro tests confirmed that a few of the cytomegalovirus-associated TCR beta chains recognize cytomegalovirus antigens. Compared with the 666-donor mean, donors in an Asian-associated ancestry cluster had fewer N-insertions in productive TCRs, according to a later genetic analysis. Correlated functional status among segregating V segments might reflect linkage disequilibrium, but an unknown experimental factor could not be ruled out. Roughly uniform sequencing depth across donors was assumed in presence/absence analyses, although this assumption may not hold. The earlier analysis of 450 to 700 of the donors excluded fewer than 20 rarely observed V segments, including chromosome 9 orphons, because counts were too low. Compared with equally common non-associated chains, HLA-associated TCR beta chains in a later analysis were more clonally expanded and had lower generation probabilities. While some public TCRs were present in many individuals, most TCR sequences turned up only very rarely across donors. In the study, about 150 TCR beta chains were listed as associated with cytomegalovirus.

The cohort consisted of fewer than 700 healthy bone marrow donors. At the time of sampling, all cohort members were nominally healthy, though unrecorded immune exposures were likely present. The donor tested CMV seronegative and was one of the 352 seronegative cohort members. Every donor gave a peripheral blood sample, and the peripheral blood mononuclear cells from that sample were used for TCR beta sequencing. The Qiagen DNeasy Blood Extraction Kit was used to extract genomic DNA from the blood cell samples. The library came from the immunoSEQ multiplex PCR assay. A mixture of 60 forward primers for TCR Vbeta segments and 13 reverse primers for TCR Jbeta segments was used in the multiplex PCR. The CDR3 region of rearranged TCR beta genes was amplified from genomic DNA with a multiplex PCR assay. The Illumina HiSeq System was used to sequence the amplified TCR beta libraries as 87-base-pair reads. In the original analysis: A later analysis tallied roughly 76 million unique TCR beta chains across the approximately 670 repertoires, and around 9.9 million of those chains were shared by two or more donors. To remove PCR and sequencing errors, raw reads were error-corrected and collapsed into unique sequences using a nearest-neighbor algorithm that merged closely related sequences. To assign V, D and J gene segments, CDR3 sequences were aligned to IMGT reference sequences. For a sequence to be retained, a match of at least six nucleotides was required to both a V gene segment and a J gene segment. A rearrangement counted as productive if the CDR3 had no stop codons and remained in frame with V and J, and every other rearrangement counted as non-productive. CDR3 was defined according to IMGT convention as the region running from the second conserved V-encoded cysteine to the conserved J-encoded phenylalanine. The earlier analysis of about 570 of the donors excluded any sequence lacking an unambiguous match to a single V gene segment. In an earlier analysis of 587 of the donors, V segments were called functional above 56.7% productive rearrangements and were called segregating when the between-donor standard deviation exceeded 5%. A statistical classification framework was built to diagnose cytomegalovirus status from the catalog of TCR beta chain sequences. V and J gene assignment, in a later analysis, came from comparing TCR nucleotide sequences with IMGT/GENE-DB human TR gene sequences. Using the TCRdist pipeline, a later analysis assigned CDR3 sequences along with most-parsimonious VDJ recombination scenarios. In a later analysis, each TCR beta chain was defined by its CDR3 amino acid sequence together with its V-gene family, and reads lacking a unique V-gene family were excluded. As a way to deal with suspected cross-contamination and a sequencing artifact, a later analysis dropped hundreds of nucleotide sequences that were highly shared and had low generation probability. For each public chain, a later analysis derived a clonal expansion index from normalized ranks of inferred template counts within each repertoire. In a later analysis, generation probabilities were computed with a VDJ recombination model fitted to out-of-frame rearrangements, and the resulting probabilities were checked against IGoR. Hypergeometric tests were used in a later analysis to score TCR-TCR, TCR-HLA and TCR-CMV co-occurrence, with a repertoire-size bias correction applied to the TCR pairs. False discovery rates were estimated in a later analysis by permuting HLA or CMV assignments 20 times. A later analysis grouped co-occurring TCRs with DBSCAN, adding TCRdist sequence similarity when clustering within HLA-allele-positive subsets. Repertoires with fewer than 30,000 or more than 120,000 public chains were left out of co-occurrence clustering, as were about five repertoires with anomalous nucleotide sharing. The table was pulled from immuneACCESS by TCRdb, which kept in-frame rearrangements only. Such tables lose some clones; where checked, under half of the loss comes from unresolved V genes, and the rest has no known cause. V, J and clone size were drawn from that table, and D and trimming were deduced from the DNA. The sample yields 140,000 or so clones; roughly three quarters were counted once. The biggest ten clones account for around 1.9% of the sample.

The V end gives up 7 bases and the J end 4 bases, leaving 3 bases in the junction not matched to a gene. Based on the germline V gene, the CDR1 and CDR2 sequences are MNHEY and SVGAGI. The CDR3 sequence holds 13 residues, the cysteine and phenylalanine included. The CDR3 DNA has 39 bases and is translated from base 1. The chain links TRBV6-5 with TRBJ2-2; 7 nucleotides in the junction match TRBD2. The sequenced material came from PBMCs. This sequence originates from a woman aged 40-49 years in good health and CMV-seronegative. The nucleotide sequence is given as TGTGCCAGCACGTTAGCGGGCACCGGGGAGCTGTTTTTT. It is translated as CASTLAGTGELFF.